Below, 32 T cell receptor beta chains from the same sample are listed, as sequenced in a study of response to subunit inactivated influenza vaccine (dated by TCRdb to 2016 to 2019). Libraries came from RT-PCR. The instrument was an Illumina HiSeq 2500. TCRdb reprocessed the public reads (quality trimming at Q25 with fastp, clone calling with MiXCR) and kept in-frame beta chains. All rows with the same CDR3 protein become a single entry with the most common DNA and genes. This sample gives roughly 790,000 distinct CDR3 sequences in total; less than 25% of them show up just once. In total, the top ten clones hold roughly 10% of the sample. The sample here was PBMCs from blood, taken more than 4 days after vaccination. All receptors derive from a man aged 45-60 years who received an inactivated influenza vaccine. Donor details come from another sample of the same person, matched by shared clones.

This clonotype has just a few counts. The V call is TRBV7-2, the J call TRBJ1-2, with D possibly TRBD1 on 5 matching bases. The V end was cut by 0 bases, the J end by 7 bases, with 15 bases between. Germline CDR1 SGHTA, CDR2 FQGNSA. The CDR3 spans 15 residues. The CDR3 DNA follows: TGTGCCAGCAGCTTAGCGTATGGGGGGGTGTCTGGCTACACCTTC. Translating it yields CASSLAYGGVSGYTF.

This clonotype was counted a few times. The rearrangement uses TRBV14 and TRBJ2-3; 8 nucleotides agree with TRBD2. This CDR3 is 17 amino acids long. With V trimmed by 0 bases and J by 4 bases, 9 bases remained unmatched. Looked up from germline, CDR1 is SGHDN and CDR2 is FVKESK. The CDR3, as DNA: TGTGCCAGCAGCCAAGATTGGGTTAGCGGGAATGCAGATACGCAGTATTTT. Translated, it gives CASSQDWVSGNADTQYF.

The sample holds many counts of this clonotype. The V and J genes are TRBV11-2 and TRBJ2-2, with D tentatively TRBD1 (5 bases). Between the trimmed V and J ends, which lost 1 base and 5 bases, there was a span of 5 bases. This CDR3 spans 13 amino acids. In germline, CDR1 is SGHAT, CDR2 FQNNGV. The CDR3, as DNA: TGTGCCAGCAGCTTAGGGACAACCGGGGAGCTGTTTTTT. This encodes CASSLGTTGELFF.

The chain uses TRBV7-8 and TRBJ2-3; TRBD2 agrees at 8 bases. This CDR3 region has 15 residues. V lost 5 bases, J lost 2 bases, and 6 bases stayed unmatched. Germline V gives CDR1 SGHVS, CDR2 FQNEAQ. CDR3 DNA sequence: TGTGCCAGCAGCGCTACTAGCGGTCCCACAGATACGCAGTATTTT. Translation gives CASSATSGPTDTQYF. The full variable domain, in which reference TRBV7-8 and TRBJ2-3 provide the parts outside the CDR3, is GAGVSQSPRYKVAKRGQDVALRCDPISGHVSLFWYQQALGQGPEFLTYFQNEAQLDKSGLPSDRFFAERPEGSVSTLKIQRTQQEDSAVYLCASSATSGPTDTQYFGPGTRLTVL.

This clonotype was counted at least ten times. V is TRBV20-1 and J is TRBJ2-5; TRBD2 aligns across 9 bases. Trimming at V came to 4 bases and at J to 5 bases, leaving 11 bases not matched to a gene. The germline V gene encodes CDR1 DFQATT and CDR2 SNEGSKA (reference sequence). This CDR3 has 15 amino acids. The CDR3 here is CSAIQFGTSRETQYF. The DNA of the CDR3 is TGCAGTGCTATCCAGTTCGGGACTAGCAGGGAGACCCAGTACTTC.

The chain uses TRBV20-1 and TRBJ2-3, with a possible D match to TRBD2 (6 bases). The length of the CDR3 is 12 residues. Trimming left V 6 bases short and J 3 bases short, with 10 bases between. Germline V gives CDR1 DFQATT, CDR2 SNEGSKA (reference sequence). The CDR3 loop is CSATRETDTQYF. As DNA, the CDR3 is TGCAGTGCCACGCGGGAAACAGATACGCAGTATTTT.

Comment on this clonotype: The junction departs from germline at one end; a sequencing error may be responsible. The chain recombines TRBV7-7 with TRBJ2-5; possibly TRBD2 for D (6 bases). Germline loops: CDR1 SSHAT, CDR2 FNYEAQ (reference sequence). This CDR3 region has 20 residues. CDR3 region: CASSLEAKRAQRDPVGTQYF. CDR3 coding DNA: TGTGCTAGCAGCTTAGAGGCTAAGCGGGCCCAACGTGACCCTGTAGGGACCCAGTACTTC.

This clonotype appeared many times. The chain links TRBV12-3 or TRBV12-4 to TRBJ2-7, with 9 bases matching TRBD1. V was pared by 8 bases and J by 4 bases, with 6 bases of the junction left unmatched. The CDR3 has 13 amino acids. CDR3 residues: CASRGQGRYEQYF. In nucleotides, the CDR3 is TGTGCCAGCCGGGGACAGGGAAGATACGAGCAGTACTTC.

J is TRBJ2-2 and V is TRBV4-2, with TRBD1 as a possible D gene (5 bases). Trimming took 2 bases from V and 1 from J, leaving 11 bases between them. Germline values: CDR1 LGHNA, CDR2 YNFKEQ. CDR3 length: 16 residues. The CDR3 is CASSQFRQKNTGELFF. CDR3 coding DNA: TGTGCCAGCAGCCAATTTCGACAGAAGAACACCGGGGAGCTGTTTTTT.

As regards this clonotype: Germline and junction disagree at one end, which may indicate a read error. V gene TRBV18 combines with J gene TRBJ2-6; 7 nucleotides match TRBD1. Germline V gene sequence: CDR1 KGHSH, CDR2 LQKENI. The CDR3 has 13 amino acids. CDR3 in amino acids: CGSRQGEANVLTF. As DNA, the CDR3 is TGTGGCAGCAGGCAGGGGGAGGCCAACGTCCTGACTTTC.

CDR3 sequence reads: CASSLVADQPQHF. The CDR3 bases are TGTGCCAGCAGCTTAGTTGCCGACCAGCCCCAGCATTTT. The rearrangement uses TRBV11-2 and TRBJ1-5; D unclear. V was trimmed by 1 base and J by 7 bases, leaving 8 bases between them. The CDR3 is 13 amino acids. From germline, CDR1 is SGHAT and CDR2 FQNNGV.

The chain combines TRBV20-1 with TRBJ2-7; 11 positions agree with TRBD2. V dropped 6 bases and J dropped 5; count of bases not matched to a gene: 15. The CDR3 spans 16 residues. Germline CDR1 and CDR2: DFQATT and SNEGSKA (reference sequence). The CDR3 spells CSAYSGASGRSHEQYF. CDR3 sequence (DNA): TGCAGTGCCTATTCCGGCGCTAGCGGGAGGTCCCACGAGCAGTACTTC.

The DNA for the CDR3 is TGTGCCAGCTGCGGGGCAGGCTACAATGAGCAGTTCTTC. Its protein is CASCGAGYNEQFF. The genes are TRBV6-1 and TRBJ2-1, with D possibly being TRBD2 (6 bases). This CDR3 region has 13 residues. V shed 8 bases and J shed 3 bases, with 11 bases lying between them. CDR1 MNHNS and CDR2 SASEGT come from the germline V gene.

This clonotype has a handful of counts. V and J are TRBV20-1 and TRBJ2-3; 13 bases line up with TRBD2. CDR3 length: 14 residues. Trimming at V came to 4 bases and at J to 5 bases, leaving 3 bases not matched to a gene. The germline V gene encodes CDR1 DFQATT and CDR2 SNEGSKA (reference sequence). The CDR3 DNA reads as TGCAGTGCTAAGACTAGCGGGGGGCTAGATACGCAGTATTTT. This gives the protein CSAKTSGGLDTQYF.

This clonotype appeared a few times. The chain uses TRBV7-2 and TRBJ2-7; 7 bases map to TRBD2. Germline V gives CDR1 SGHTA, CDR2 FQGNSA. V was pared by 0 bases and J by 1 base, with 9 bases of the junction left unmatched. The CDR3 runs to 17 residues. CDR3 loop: CASSLASGGGLSYEQYF. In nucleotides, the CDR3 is TGTGCCAGCAGCTTAGCCTCGGGCGGGGGACTTTCCTACGAGCAGTACTTC.

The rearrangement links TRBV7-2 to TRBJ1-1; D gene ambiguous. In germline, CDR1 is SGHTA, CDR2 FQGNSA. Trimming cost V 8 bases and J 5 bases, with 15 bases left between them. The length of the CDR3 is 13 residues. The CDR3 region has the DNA TGTGCCAGCCTCCTGCAGTTGAGGACTGAAGCTTTCTTT. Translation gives CASLLQLRTEAFF. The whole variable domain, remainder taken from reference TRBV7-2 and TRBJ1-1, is GAGVSQSPSNKVTEKGKDVELRCDPISGHTALYWYRQSLGQGLEFLIYFQGNSAPDKSGLPSDRFSAERTGGSVSTLTIQRTQQEDSAVYLCASLLQLRTEAFFGQGTRLTVV.

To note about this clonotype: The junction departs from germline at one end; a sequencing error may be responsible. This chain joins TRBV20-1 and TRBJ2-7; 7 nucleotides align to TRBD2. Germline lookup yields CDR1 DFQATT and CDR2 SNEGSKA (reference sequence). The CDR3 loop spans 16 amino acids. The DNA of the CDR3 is TGCTGTGCTAGAGATCCCCTAGCGGAGCCTCGCTACGAGCAGTACTTC. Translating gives CCARDPLAEPRYEQYF.

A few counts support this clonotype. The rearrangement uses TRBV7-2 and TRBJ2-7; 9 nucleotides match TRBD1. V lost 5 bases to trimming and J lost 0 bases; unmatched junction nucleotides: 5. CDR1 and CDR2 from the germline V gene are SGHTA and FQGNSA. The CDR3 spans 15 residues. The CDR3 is CASSLGTGISYEQYF. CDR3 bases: TGTGCCAGCAGCCTAGGGACAGGGATCTCCTACGAGCAGTACTTC.

CDR3: CASSQDRTSVQSNEQFF. The CDR3 DNA is TGTGCCAGCAGCCAAGATAGGACTAGCGTCCAATCGAATGAGCAGTTCTTC. V is TRBV3-1 and J is TRBJ2-1, with TRBD2 matching over 9 bases. Per germline, CDR1 LGHDT and CDR2 YNNKEL (reference sequence). The CDR3 has 17 amino acids. Trimming cost V 0 bases and J 7 bases; bases outside gene matches: 10.

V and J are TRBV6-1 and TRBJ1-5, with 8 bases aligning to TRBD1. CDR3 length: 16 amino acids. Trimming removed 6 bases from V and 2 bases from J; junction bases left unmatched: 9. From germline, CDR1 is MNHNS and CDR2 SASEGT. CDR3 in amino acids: CASRPQGALGNQPQHF. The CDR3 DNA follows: TGTGCCAGCAGGCCCCAGGGGGCCCTCGGCAATCAGCCCCAGCATTTT.

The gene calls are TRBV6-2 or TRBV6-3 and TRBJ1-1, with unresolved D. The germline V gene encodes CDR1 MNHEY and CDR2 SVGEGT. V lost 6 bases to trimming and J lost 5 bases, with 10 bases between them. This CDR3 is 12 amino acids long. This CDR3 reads CASRWGRTEAFF. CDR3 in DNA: TGTGCCAGCAGGTGGGGTAGGACTGAAGCTTTCTTT.

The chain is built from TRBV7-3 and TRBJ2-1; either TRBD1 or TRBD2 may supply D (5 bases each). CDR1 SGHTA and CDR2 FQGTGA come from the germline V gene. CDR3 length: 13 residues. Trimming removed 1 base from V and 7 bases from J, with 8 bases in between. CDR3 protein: CASSLKGRNEQFF. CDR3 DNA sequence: TGTGCCAGCAGCTTAAAGGGGAGAAATGAGCAGTTCTTC.

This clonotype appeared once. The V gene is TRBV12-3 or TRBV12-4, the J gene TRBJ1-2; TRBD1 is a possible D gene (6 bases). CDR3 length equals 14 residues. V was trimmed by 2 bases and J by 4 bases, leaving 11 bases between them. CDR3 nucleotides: TGTGCCAGCAGTTTATGGGACACCGTCTATGGCTACACCTTC. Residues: CASSLWDTVYGYTF.

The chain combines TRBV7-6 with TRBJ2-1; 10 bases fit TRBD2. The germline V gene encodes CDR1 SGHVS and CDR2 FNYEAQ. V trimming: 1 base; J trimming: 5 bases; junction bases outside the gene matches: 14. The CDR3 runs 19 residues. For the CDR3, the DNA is TGTGCCAGCAGCTTAGGTATAGCGGGAGGCCGAGGGTCCCACAATGAGCAGTTCTTC. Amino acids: CASSLGIAGGRGSHNEQFF.

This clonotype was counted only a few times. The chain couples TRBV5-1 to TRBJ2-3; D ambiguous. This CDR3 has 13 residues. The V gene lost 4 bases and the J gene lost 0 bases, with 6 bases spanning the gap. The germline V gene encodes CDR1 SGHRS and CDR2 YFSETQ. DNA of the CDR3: TGCGCCAGCAGCAAAACTAGCACAGATACGCAGTATTTT. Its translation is CASSKTSTDTQYF.

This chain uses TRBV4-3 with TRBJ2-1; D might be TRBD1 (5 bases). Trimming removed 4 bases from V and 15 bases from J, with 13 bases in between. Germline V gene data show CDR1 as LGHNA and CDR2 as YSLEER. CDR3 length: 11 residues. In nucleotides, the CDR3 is TGCGCCAGCAGCCGAGCAGGGTTCTTGTTCTTC. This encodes CASSRAGFLFF.

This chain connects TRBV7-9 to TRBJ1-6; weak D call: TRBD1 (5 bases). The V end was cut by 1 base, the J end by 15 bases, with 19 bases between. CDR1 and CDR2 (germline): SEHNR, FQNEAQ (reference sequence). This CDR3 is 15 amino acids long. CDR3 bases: TGTGCCAGCAGCTTAGGACAGCGGGAAGCGGGGGTCCTCCACTTT. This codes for CASSLGQREAGVLHF.

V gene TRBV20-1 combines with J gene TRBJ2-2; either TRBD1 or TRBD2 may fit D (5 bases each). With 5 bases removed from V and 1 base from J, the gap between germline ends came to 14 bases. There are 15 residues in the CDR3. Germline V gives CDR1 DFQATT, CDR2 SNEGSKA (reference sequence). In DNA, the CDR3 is TGCAGTGCTCCTGACCCGAGGGGGAACACCGGGGAGCTGTTTTTT. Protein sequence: CSAPDPRGNTGELFF.

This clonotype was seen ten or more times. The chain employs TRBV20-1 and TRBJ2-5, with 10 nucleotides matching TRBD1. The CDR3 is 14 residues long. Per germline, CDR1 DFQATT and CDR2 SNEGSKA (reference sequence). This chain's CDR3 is CSAPGQGYQETQYF. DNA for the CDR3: TGCAGCGCTCCGGGACAGGGGTACCAAGAGACCCAGTACTTC.

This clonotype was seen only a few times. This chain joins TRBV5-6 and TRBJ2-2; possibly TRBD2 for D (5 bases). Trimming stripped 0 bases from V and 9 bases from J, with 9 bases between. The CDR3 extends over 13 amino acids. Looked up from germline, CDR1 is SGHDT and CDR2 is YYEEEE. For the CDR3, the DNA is TGTGCCAGCAGCTTGGTGGGAGTCCGGGAGCTGTTTTTT. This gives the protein CASSLVGVRELFF.

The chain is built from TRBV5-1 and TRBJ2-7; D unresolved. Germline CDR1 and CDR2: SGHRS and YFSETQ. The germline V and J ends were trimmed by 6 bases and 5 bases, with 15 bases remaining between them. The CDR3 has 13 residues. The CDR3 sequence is CASTAGRLNEQYF. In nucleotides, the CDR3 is TGCGCCAGCACCGCCGGTAGGCTCAACGAGCAGTACTTC.

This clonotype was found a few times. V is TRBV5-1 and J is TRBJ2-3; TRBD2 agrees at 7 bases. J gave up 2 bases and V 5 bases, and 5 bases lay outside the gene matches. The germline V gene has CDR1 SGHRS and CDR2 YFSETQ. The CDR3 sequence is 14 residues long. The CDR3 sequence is CASSTSGITDTQYF. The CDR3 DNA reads TGCGCCAGCAGTACAAGCGGGATCACAGATACGCAGTATTTT.